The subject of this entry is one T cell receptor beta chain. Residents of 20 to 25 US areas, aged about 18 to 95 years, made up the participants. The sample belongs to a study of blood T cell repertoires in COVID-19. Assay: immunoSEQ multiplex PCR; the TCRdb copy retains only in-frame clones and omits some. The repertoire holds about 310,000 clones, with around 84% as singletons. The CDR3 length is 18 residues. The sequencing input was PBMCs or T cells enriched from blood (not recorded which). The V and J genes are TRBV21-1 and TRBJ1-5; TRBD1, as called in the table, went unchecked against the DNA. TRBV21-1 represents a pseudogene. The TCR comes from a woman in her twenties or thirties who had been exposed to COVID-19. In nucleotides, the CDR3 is TGTGCCAGCAGCAAACTTGTCCGACAGGTAGAAAACAATCAGCCCCAGCATTTT. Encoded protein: CASSKLVRQVENNQPQHF.